Detailed here is one T cell receptor beta chain. Its antigen target is currently unknown. No much larger clone is present one base from it, and per-base qualities are unavailable. This specimen belongs to a study of cytomegalovirus exposure and HLA in healthy donors (dated by TCRdb to 2016 to 2017). Some background on the complete study: The 500 to 800 repertoires of the first cohort and the 120 or so validation repertoires were produced on the same platform, according to a later analysis. The study aimed to test whether signatures of past pathogen exposure could be identified by cataloging public T cell receptors. Besides the first cohort of 500 to 700 subjects, a separate validation cohort made up of 120 different subjects was used. To predict cytomegalovirus infection status, the study combined high-throughput TCR immunosequencing, statistical association of individual TCRs with disease status, and machine learning. Study-wide conclusions, independent of this receptor: The study gave a list of 150 to 200 TCR beta chains associated with cytomegalovirus. The classifier was reported to diagnose cytomegalovirus status with high specificity and sensitivity in both the original cohort and the validation cohort. While some public TCRs were present in many individuals, most TCR sequences turned up only very rarely across donors. In a later analysis, TCRs clustered in the first cohort were found to also tend to co-occur in the 100 to 150 validation repertoires, with approximately 95% of cluster scores above 0. In vitro tests confirmed that a few of the cytomegalovirus-associated TCR beta chains recognize cytomegalovirus antigens. The validation cohort had no HLA typing available for a later analysis, so co-occurrence within that cohort was assessed over all 120 or so repertoires. It was suggested by the authors that the approach could potentially be generalized to other disease states and immunological phenotypes.

Receptors were amplified or captured by the immunoSEQ multiplex PCR assay. In the authors' own workflow: A statistical classification framework was developed to diagnose cytomegalovirus status using the catalog of TCR beta chain sequences. The clones in this table, taken by TCRdb from immuneACCESS, are in-frame only. Not every clone is retained; where verified, under half of the shortfall comes from an unresolved V gene, and the cause of the rest is unknown. V and J calls plus clone size are reproduced from that table; the DNA served to infer D and trimming. The sample table records 90,000 to 100,000 clones; approximately 93% of these occur just once. The ten top clones hold approximately 1% of the sample. Donors formed part of the validation cohort, which comprised 120 or so subjects and was distinct from the first cohort of under 800 subjects. Trimming accounts for 6 bases at V and 9 bases at J, while the number of junction bases matched to no gene is 8. Taken from the germline V gene, the CDR1 and CDR2 loops are SGHRS and YFSETQ. From cysteine to phenylalanine, the CDR3 is 14 amino acids long. The only DNA kept is the CDR3, 42 bases in frame from the first base.

The clonotype comes from a woman aged 30 to 39 in good health and CMV-seropositive. The chain is assembled from TRBV5-1 and TRBJ2-1, and TRBD1 aligns with 11 junction nucleotides. The specimen was PBMCs. The CDR3 amino acid sequence is: CASKRTGGEVEQFF. The nucleotide sequence reads as follows: TGCGCCAGCAAACGGACAGGGGGCGAGGTTGAGCAGTTCTTC.